This T cell receptor beta chain was documented in a study of human T cells and chemical hapten exposure. Time point: pre-sensitization, week 0. Treatment: therapeutic diphenylcyclopropenone sensitization with weekly scalp DPC. TCRdb itself ran the RACE reads through MiXCR, one entry per CDR3 protein. Of around 300,000 distinct CDR3 sequences listed, approximately 8% are singletons. The source material was whole blood, sampled in connection with sensitization to the hapten diphenylcyclopropenone (DPC). This TCR derives from a man younger than 35 with alopecia areata. Some clones in this sample may be carry-over from other donors' samples.

DNA of the CDR3: TGTGCCAGCAGCCTAGGTCCAGCGGGGCCTCTTTACTCCTACGAGCAGTACGTC. Translated: CASSLGPAGPLYSYEQYV. This chain joins TRBV7-2 and TRBJ2-7, with TRBD2 matching 7 bases. V trimming: 5 bases; J trimming: 0 bases; junction bases outside the gene matches: 16. Germline V gene data show CDR1 as SGHTA and CDR2 as FQGNSA. The CDR3 spans 18 residues.